Detailed here is one T cell receptor beta chain. This clone showed up just a few times. This clone's antigen is unknown. There are no base qualities to consult, and no much larger clone falls within one base. The entry originates in a study of blood T cell repertoires in COVID-19 (dated by TCRdb to 2020 to 2022). Regarding the research as a whole: Collaborator samples came from the United States, Italy and Spain and covered acute and convalescent phases of COVID-19. The prospective study material was composed of cDNA or gDNA derived from T cells, B-cell-depleted T cells, or PBMCs. A freely available public database, intended as a resource for researchers studying the immune response to SARS-CoV-2, is where the repertoires were released. Subjects who had been exposed to COVID-19, were actively infected with it, or had recovered from it provided the deeply sampled blood TCRbeta repertoires that made up the dataset. Where HLA class I and class II types were available, the types were taken from metadata supplied by the sample provider, not from assay-based typing. A de-identified subject ID, COVID-19 status, age in years and sex were almost always included in the sample metadata. Samples were obtained from the ongoing ImmuneRACE study (first 160 participants) and from about 1,300 subjects provided by 6 global collaborators.

Samples from volunteer blood donors who had recovered from COVID-19 were contributed by a second Seattle source. Whole blood was collected in K2EDTA tubes by collaborating institutions according to the institutions' own protocols. For TCRbeta analysis, collaborator samples were shipped as frozen whole blood, as isolated PBMCs, or as DNA extracted from either sample type. TCRbeta CDR3 regions were amplified from genomic DNA using the immunoSEQ Assay, a bias-controlled multiplex PCR. The paper's data handling went like this. The number of nucleated cells in each sample was estimated by amplification of reference gene primers within the assay. Sequence reads were collapsed and filtered to measure the absolute abundance of every unique TCRbeta CDR3 rearrangement. Productive Simpson clonality was computed per sample as the square root of Simpson's diversity index over productive rearrangements. In its TCRdb copy, this immuneACCESS table keeps in-frame sequences only and misses some clones. Where compared with another copy, unresolved V genes explain less than half of these, and the others have no known cause. V, J and clone size are those of that table, while D and trimming were read from the DNA. The sample includes 190,000 or so clones, with just under 90% observed a single time. Around 1% of the sample goes to the ten largest clones.

The paper's findings and limits, for the study overall: How much clinical and demographic metadata was included differed by source and by participant, and the metadata was provided uncurated.

Including cysteine and phenylalanine, the CDR3 has 16 amino acids. Only the CDR3 part of the read is kept: 48 bases, read in frame from the first base. CDR1 and CDR2 (LGHDT, YNNKEL) derive from the germline V gene (reference sequence). The V and J ends are trimmed by 4 bases and 3 bases, leaving 16 bases between them. The chain joins TRBV3-1 (or the pseudogene TRBV3-2) to TRBJ2-4; a tentative D match to TRBD2 spans 7 bases. This TCR came from a woman under 30 who had recovered from COVID-19. Sequenced: peripheral blood. The CDR3 corresponds to CASSPLRGAGKNIQYF. The DNA sequence is TGTGCCAGCAGCCCCCTCCGGGGGGCCGGCAAAAACATTCAGTACTTC.